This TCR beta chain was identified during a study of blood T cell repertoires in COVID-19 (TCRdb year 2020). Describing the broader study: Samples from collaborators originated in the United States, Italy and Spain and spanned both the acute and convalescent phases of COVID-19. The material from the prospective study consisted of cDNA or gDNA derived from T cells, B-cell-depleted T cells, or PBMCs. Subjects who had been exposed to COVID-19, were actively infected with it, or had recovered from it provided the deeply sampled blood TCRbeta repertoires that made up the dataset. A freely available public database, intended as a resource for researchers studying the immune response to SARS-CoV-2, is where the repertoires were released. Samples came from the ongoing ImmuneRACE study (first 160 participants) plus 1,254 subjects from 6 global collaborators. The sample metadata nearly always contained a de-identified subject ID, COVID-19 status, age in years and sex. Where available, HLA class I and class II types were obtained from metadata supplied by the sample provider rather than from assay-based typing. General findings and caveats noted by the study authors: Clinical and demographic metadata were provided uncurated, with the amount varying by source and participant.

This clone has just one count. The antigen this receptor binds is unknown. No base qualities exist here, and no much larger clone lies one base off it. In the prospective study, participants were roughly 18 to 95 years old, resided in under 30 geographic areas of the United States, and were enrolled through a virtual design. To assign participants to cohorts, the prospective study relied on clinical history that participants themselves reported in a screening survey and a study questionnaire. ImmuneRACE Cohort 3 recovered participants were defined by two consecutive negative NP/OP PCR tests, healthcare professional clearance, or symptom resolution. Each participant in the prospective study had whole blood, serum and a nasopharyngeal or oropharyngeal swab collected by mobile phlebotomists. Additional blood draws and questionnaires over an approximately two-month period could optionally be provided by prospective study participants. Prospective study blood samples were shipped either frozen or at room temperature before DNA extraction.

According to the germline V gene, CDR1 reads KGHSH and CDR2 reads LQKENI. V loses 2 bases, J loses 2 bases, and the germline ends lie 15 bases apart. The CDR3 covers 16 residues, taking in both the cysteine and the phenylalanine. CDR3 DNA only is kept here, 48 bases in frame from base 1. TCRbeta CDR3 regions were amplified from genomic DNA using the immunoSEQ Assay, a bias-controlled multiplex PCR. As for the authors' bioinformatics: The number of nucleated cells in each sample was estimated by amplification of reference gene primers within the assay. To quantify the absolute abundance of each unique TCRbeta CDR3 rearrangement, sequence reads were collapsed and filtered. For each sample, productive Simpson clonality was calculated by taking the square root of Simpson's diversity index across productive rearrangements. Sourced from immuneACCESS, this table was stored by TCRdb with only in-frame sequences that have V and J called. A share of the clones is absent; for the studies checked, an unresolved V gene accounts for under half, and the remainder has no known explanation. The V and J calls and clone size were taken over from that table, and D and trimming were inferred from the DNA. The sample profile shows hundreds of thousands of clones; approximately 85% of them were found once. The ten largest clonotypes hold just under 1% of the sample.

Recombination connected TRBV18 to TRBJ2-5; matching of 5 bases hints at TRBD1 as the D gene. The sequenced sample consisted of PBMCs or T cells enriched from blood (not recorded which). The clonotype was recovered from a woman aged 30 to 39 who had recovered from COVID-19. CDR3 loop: CASSPVIGRVQETQYF. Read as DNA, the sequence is TGTGCCAGCTCACCAGTTATCGGCAGGGTACAAGAGACCCAGTACTTC.